The clone carrying this T cell receptor (beta chain) was seen at least ten times. Alpha- and beta-chain coverage of first-strand cDNA came from TRAV- and TRBV-specific primers. TCRs were amplified for roughly 20 PCR cycles with a constant-region primer and V-primer adapter. TCRdb fed the reads into MiXCR, producing one record per CDR3 protein. The data show approximately 89,000 distinct CDR3 sequences, 18% seen once. Germline V gives CDR1 ENHRY, CDR2 SYGVKD. V lost 6 bases to trimming and J lost 0 bases; unmatched junction nucleotides: 5. CDR3 length: 14 residues. Time point here: before trial treatment. Donors received a regimen that comprised nivolumab, ipilimumab, aspirin, low-dose cyclophosphamide and low-dose radiotherapy. This specimen belongs to a study of low-dose radiotherapy and immunotherapy resistance in tumors.

The TCR comes from a male donor with prostate cancer. The chain recombines TRBV10-3 with TRBJ2-7, with 7 positions matching TRBD2. The sample in question was PBMCs, obtained before treatment. The CDR3 bases are TGTGCCATCAGGGGAGGGGAGGGCTCCTACGAGCAGTACTTC. This codes for CAIRGGEGSYEQYF.